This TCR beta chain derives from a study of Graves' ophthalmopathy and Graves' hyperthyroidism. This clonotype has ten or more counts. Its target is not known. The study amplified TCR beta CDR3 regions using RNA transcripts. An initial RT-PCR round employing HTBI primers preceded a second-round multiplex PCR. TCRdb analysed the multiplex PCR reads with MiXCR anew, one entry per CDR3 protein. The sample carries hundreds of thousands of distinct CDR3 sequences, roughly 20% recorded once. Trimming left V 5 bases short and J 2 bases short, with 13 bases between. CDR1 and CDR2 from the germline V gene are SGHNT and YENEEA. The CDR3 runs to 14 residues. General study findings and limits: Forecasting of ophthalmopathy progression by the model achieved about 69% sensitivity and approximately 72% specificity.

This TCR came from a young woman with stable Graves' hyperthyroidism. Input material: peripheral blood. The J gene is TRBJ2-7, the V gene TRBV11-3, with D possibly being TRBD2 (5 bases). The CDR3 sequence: CASSPGNAPYEQYF. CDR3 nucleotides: TGTGCCAGCAGCCCGGGGAACGCCCCCTACGAGCAGTACTTC.